The 5 T cell receptor beta chains below all came from one sample that was sequenced in a study of metastatic and nonmetastatic thyroid tumors. No treatment had been given to any patient before thyroid surgery. TCRdb reanalyzed the PCR reads with MiXCR. The sample contains some 9,100 clones, around 9.9% of which appear only once. Sequencing was carried out using tumor tissue. The receptors shown here come from a female donor with papillary thyroid cancer or a benign thyroid nodule (not recorded which). Some clones in this sample may be carry-over from other donors' samples.

The genes are TRBV24-1 and TRBJ2-2, with a tentative D call TRBD1 (5 bases). The CDR3 has 16 amino acids. V was clipped by 5 bases and J by 0 bases, with 12 bases between them. Germline V gene sequence: CDR1 KGHDR, CDR2 SFDVKD. As DNA, the CDR3 is TGTGCCACCAGTGGTACGACAGCCTCGAACACCGGGGAGCTGTTTTTT. It encodes CATSGTTASNTGELFF.

Many counts were recorded for this clone. This chain joins TRBV20-1 and TRBJ1-1; 7 bases align to TRBD1. CDR1 is DFQATT, CDR2 SNEGSKA, per germline (reference sequence). The length of the CDR3 is 14 residues. The ends lost 5 bases at V and 2 bases at J; junction bases unmatched: 8. In nucleotides, the CDR3 is TGCAGTGCTCCTAGGACAGGACTAAACACTGAAGCTTTCTTT. This translates into CSAPRTGLNTEAFF.

By sample share, this clone is medium-sized. V gene TRBV6-1 combines with J gene TRBJ1-1; D is possibly TRBD1 (5 bases). The CDR3 is 14 residues long. Germline-derived CDR1 and CDR2 are MNHNS and SASEGT. V was cut by 7 bases and J by 3 bases, with 15 bases left in between. The CDR3 protein is CASISSRVDTEAFF. The CDR3, as DNA: TGTGCCAGCATCTCAAGCAGGGTAGACACTGAAGCTTTCTTT.

The gene calls are TRBV7-3 and TRBJ2-2; TRBD1 or TRBD2 may be the D gene (6 bases each). This CDR3 is built from 14 residues. V lost 2 bases and J 6 bases, leaving 10 bases between the germline ends. Germline V gives CDR1 SGHTA, CDR2 FQGTGA. CDR3 in amino acids: CASSLLGGSGELFF. In DNA, the CDR3 is TGTGCCAGCAGCTTATTGGGGGGCTCCGGGGAGCTGTTTTTT. The full variable domain, rest sourced from reference TRBV7-3 and TRBJ2-2, is GAGVSQTPSNKVTEKGKYVELRCDPISGHTALYWYRQSLGQGPEFLIYFQGTGAADDSGLPNDRFFAVRPEGSVSTLKIQRTERGDSAVYLCASSLLGGSGELFFGEGSRLTVL.

As to this clone: A single base separates this from a much larger clone, so it may be a read error. J is TRBJ2-7 and V is TRBV5-4, with D possibly TRBD1 on 6 matching bases. Germline CDR1 reads SGHNT; CDR2 reads YYREEE (reference sequence). This CDR3 contains 15 residues. The CDR3 DNA follows: TGTGCCATCAGCTTAAGCCCAGGACAGCAGATTCGGCAGTACTTC. This encodes CAISLSPGQQIRQYF.